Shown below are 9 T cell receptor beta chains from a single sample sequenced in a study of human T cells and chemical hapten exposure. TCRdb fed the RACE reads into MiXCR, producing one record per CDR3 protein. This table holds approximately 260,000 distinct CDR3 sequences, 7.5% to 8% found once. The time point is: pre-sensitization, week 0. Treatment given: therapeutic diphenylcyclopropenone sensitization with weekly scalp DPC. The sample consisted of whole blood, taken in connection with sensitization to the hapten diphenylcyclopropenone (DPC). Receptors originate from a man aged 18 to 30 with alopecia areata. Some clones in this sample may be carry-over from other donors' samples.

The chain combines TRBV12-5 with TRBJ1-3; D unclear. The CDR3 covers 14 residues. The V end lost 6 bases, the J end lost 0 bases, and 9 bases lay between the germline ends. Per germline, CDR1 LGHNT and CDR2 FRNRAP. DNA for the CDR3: TGTGCTAGTGGCGTCCTGAGCTCTGGAAACACCATATATTTT. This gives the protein CASGVLSSGNTIYF.

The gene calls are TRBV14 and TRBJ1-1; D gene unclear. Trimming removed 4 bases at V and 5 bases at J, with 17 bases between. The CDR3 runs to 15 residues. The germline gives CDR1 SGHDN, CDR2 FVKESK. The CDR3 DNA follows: TGTGCCAGCAGCCCCGAGAGCAGCCGGCGGACTGAAGCTTTCTTT. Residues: CASSPESSRRTEAFF.

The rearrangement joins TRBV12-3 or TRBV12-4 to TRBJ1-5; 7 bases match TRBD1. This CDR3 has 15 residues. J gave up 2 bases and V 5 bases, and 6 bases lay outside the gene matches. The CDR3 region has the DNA TGTGCCAGCAGTGTCTCCGGGACAGGCAATCAGCCCCAGCATTTT. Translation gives CASSVSGTGNQPQHF.

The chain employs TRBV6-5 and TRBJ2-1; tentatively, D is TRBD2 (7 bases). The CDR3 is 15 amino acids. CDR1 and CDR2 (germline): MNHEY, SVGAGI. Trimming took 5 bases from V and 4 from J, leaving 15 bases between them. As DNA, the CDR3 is TGTGCCAGCAGTCACCGGGGGGCACGTTACAATGAGCAGTTCTTC. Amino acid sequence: CASSHRGARYNEQFF.

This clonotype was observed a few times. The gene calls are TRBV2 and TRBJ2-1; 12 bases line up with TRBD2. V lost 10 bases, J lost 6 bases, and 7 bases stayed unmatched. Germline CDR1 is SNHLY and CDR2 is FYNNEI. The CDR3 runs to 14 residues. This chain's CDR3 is CATTTSGGSNEQFF. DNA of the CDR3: TGTGCCACAACTACTAGCGGGGGGAGCAATGAGCAGTTCTTC.

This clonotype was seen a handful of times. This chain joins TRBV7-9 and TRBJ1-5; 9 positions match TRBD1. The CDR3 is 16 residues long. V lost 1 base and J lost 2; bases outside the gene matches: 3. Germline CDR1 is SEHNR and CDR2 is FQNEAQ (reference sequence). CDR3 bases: TGTGCCAGCAGCTTAGGGACAGGGGCGGGCAATCAGCCCCAGCATTTT. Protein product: CASSLGTGAGNQPQHF.

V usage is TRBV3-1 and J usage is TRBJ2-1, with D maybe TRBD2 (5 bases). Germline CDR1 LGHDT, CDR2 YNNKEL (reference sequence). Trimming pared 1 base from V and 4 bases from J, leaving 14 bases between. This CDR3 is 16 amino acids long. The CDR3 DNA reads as TGTGCCAGCAGCCAAGCGGGAACTGTAGGTTACAATGAGCAGTTCTTC. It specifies CASSQAGTVGYNEQFF.

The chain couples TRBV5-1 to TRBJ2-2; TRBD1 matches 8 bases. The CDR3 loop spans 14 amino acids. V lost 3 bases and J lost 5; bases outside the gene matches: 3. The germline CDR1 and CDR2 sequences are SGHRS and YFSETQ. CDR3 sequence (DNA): TGCGCCAGCAGCTGGACAGGGATGACCGGGGAGCTGTTTTTT. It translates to CASSWTGMTGELFF.

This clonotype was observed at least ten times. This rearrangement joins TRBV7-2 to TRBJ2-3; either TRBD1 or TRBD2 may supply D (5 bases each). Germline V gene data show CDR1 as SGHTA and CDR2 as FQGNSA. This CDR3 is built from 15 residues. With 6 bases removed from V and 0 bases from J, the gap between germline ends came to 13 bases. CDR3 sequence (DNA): TGTGCCAGCAGTTCCGGGACCCCCAGCACAGATACGCAGTATTTT. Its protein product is CASSSGTPSTDTQYF.